This T cell receptor beta chain derives from a study of shared clonotypes between healthy human individuals. Study-level results: Naive subsets, compared against memory subsets, generally had larger estimated richness values.

V was trimmed by 3 bases and J by 8 bases, leaving 8 bases between them. This CDR3 spans 11 amino acids. Germline CDR1 is MDHEN and CDR2 is SYDVKM. The table lists this clone with a few counts. Antigen: not known. The data were produced by immunoSEQ multiplex PCR, yet TCRdb's version contains in-frame clones alone and is incomplete. Among over a million clones listed, around 82% were seen once. Sample: memory CD4+ T cells from PBMCs. Described subset: CD45RA-negative fraction. J is TRBJ2-7 and V is TRBV28; D possibly matches TRBD1 or TRBD2 (5 bases each). This TCR derives from a man aged 18-30 years in good health. Some clones in this sample may be carry-over from other donors' samples. CDR3 nucleotide sequence: TGTGCCAGCAGTTTCCGGGGCAAGCAGTACTTC. This translates into CASSFRGKQYF.